This T cell receptor beta chain was found in a study of blood T cell repertoires in COVID-19. The J segment lost 6 bases and the V segment lost 6 bases, leaving 3 bases of the junction unmatched. The CDR3 consists of 13 residues. Germline values: CDR1 MNHEY, CDR2 SVGAGI. Repertoires were generated with immunoSEQ multiplex PCR, while TCRdb's copy carries only in-frame clones and drops some. The table shows 200,000 to 250,000 clones, with 84% occurring only once. Regarding this clone: The same CDR3 also results from other DNA sequences found in this sample.

This TCR derives from a woman of 80 years or more with COVID-19, enrolled during active disease. The specimen was peripheral blood. V gene TRBV6-5 combines with J gene TRBJ2-2; 8 nucleotides agree with TRBD1. CDR3 sequence (DNA): TGTGCCAGCAGGCAGGGGGCATCCGGGGAGCTGTTTTTT. It translates to CASRQGASGELFF.